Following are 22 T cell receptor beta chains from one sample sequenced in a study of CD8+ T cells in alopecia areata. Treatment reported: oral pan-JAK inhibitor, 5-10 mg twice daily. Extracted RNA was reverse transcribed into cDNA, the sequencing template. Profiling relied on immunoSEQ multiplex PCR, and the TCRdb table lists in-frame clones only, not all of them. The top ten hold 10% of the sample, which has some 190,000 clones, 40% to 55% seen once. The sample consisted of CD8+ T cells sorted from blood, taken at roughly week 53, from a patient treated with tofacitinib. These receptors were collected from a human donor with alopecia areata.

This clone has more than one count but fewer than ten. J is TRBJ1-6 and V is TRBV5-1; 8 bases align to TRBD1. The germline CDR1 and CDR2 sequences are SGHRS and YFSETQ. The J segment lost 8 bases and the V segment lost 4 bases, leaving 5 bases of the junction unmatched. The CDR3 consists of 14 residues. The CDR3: CASSPTGDHSPLHF. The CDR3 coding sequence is TGCGCCAGCAGCCCGACAGGGGACCATTCACCCCTCCACTTT.

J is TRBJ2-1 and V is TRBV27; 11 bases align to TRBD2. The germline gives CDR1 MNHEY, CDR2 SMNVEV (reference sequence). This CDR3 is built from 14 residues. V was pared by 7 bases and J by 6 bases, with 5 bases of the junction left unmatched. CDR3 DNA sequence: TGTGCCAGCACCTACCTAGCGGGGGGCAATGAGCAGTTCTTC. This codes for CASTYLAGGNEQFF.

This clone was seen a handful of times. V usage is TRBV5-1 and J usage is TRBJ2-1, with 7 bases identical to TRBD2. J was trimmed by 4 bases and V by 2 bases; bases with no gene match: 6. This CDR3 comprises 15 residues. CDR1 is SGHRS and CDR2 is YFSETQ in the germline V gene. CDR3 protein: CASSFKRGRYNEQFF. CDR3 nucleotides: TGCGCCAGCAGCTTCAAGCGGGGAAGATACAATGAGCAGTTCTTC.

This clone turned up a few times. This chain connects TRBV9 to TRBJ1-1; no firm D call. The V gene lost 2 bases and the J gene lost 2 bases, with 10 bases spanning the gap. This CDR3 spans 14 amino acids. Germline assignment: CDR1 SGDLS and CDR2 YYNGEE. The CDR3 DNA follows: TGTGCCAGCAGCGTTACGGGCGCTAACACTGAAGCTTTCTTT. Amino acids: CASSVTGANTEAFF. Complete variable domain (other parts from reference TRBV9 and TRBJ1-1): DSGVTQTPKHLITATGQRVTLRCSPRSGDLSVYWYQQSLDQGLQFLIQYYNGEERAKGNILERFSAQQFPDLHSELNLSSLELGDSALYFCASSVTGANTEAFFGQGTRLTVV.

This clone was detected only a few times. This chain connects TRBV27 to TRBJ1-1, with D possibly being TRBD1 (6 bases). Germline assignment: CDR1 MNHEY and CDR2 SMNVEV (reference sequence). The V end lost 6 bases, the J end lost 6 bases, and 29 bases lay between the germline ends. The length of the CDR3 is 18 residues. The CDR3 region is CASRSAKGGAPGVPEAFF. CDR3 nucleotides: TGTGCCAGCAGGAGCGCCAAAGGGGGGGCCCCTGGTGTCCCTGAAGCTTTCTTT.

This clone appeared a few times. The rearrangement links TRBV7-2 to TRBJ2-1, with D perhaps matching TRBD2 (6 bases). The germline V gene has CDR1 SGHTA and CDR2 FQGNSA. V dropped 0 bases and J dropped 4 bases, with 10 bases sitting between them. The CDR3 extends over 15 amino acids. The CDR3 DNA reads TGTGCCAGCAGCTTAGCAAGCGGGCCTTACAATGAGCAGTTCTTC. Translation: CASSLASGPYNEQFF.

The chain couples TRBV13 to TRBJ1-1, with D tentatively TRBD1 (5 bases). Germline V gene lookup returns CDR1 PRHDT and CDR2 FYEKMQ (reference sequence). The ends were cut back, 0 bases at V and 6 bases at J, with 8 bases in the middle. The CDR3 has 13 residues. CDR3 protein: CASSLGGGAEAFF. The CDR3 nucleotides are TGTGCCAGCAGCTTAGGGGGAGGGGCTGAAGCTTTCTTT. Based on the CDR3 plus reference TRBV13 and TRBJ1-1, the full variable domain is AAGVIQSPRHLIKEKRETATLKCYPIPRHDTVYWYQQGPGQDPQFLISFYEKMQSDKGSIPDRFSAQQFSDYHSELNMSSLELGDSALYFCASSLGGGAEAFFGQGTRLTVV.

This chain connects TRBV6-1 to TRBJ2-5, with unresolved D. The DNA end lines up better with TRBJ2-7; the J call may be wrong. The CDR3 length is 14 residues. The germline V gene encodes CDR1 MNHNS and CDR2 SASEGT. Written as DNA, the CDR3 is TGTGCCAGCAGTGGACGCGGAAGCTCCTACGAGCAGTACTTC. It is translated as CASSGRGSSYEQYF.

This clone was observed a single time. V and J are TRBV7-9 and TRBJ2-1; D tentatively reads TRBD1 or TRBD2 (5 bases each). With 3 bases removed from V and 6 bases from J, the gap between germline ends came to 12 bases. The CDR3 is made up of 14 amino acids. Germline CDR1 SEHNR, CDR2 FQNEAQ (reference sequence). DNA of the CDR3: TGTGCCAGCAGCTTTTCTGAGGGGCCCAATGAGCAGTTCTTC. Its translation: CASSFSEGPNEQFF.

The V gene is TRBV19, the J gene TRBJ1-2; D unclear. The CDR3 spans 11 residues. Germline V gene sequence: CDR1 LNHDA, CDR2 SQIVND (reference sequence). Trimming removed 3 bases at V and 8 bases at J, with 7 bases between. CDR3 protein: CASSIRGGYTF. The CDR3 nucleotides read TGTGCCAGTAGTATCCGTGGAGGCTACACCTTC.

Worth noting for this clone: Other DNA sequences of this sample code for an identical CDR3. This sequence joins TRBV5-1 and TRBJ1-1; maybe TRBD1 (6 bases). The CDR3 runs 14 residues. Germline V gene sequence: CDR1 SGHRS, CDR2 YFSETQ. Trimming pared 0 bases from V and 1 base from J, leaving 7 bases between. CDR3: CASSLAGANTEAFF. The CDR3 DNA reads TGCGCCAGCAGCTTGGCAGGGGCGAACACTGAAGCTTTCTTT. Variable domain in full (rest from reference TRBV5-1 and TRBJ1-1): KAGVTQTPRYLIKTRGQQVTLSCSPISGHRSVSWYQQTPGQGLQFLFEYFSETQRNKGNFPGRFSGRQFSNSRSEMNVSTLELGDSALYLCASSLAGANTEAFFGQGTRLTVV.

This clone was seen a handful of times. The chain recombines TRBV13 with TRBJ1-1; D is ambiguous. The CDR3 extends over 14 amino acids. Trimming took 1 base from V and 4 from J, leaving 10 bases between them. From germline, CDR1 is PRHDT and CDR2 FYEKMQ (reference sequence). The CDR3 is CASSLEAGGTEAFF. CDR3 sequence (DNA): TGTGCCAGCAGCTTAGAGGCGGGTGGCACTGAAGCTTTCTTT.

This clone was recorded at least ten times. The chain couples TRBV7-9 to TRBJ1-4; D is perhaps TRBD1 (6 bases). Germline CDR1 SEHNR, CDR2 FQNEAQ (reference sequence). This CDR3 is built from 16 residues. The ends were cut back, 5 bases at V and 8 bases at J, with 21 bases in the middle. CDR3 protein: CASSPGDLSAGEKLFF. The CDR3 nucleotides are TGTGCCAGCAGCCCAGGGGACCTAAGCGCGGGGGAAAAACTGTTTTTT.

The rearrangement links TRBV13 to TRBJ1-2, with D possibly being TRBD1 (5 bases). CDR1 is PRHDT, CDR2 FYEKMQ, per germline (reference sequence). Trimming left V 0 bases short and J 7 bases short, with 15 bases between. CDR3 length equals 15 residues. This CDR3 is CASSLGRGDGLGYTF. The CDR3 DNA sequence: TGTGCCAGCAGCTTAGGCCGGGGGGATGGTCTTGGCTACACCTTC.

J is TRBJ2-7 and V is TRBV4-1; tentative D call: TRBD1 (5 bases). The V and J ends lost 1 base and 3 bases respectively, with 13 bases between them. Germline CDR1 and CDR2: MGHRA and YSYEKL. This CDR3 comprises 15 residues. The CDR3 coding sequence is TGCGCCAGCAGCCAAGGCCCGGACACGATCTACGAGCAGTACTTC. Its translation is CASSQGPDTIYEQYF.

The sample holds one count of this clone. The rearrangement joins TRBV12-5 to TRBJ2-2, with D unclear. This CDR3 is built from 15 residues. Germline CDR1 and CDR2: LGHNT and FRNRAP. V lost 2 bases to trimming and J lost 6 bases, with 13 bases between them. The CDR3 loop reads CASGLPPGLAGELFF. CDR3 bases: TGTGCTAGTGGTTTGCCCCCAGGATTGGCCGGGGAGCTGTTTTTT.

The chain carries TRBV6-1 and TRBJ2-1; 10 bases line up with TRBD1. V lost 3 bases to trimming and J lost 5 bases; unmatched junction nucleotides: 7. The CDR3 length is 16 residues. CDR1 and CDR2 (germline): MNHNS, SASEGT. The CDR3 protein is CASSEFGTGDHNEQFF. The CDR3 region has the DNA TGTGCCAGCAGTGAGTTTGGGACAGGGGACCACAATGAGCAGTTCTTC.

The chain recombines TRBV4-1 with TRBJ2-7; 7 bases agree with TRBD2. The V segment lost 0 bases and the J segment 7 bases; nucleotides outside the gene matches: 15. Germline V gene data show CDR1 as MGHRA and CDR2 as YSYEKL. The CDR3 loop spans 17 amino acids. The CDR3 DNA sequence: TGCGCCAGCAGCCAAGACTGGGGGGAGGGGCAATTGAGGGAGCAGTACTTC. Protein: CASSQDWGEGQLREQYF.

CDR3 sequence: CASSAGGLYGYTF. The CDR3 DNA sequence: TGTGCCAGCAGTGCTGGGGGCCTCTATGGCTACACCTTC. The chain is built from TRBV27 and TRBJ1-2; tentative D call: TRBD1 (6 bases). The germline V gene has CDR1 MNHEY and CDR2 SMNVEV (reference sequence). The CDR3 extends over 13 amino acids. Trimming cost V 5 bases and J 4 bases, with 11 bases left between them.

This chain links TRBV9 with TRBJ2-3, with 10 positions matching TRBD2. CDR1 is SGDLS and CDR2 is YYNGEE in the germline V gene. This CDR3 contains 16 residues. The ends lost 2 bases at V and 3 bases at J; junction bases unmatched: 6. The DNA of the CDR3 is TGTGCCAGCAGCGTCCCTAGCGGGGGCAGGACAGATACGCAGTATTTT. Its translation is CASSVPSGGRTDTQYF.

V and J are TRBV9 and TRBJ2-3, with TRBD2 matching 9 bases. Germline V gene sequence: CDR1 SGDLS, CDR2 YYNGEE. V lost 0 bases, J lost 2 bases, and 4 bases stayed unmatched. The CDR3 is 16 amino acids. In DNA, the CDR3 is TGTGCCAGCAGCGTAGTAGCTAGCGGGACCACAGATACGCAGTATTTT. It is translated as CASSVVASGTTDTQYF.

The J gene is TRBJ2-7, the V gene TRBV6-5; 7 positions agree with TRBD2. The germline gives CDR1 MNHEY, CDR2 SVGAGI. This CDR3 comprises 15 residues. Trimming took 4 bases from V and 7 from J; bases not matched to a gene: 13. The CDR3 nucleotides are TGTGCCAGCAGTTCACTACCGTTTGGGGGGGAAGAGCAGTACTTC. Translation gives CASSSLPFGGEEQYF.